A single sample gave rise to the 13 T cell receptor beta chains below, sequenced in a study of metastatic and nonmetastatic thyroid tumors. TCRdb reprocessed the PCR reads via MiXCR. The sample has 22,000 or so clones; less than 20% are singletons. No patient received treatment before thyroid surgery. The sequenced sample was blood. These receptors were obtained from a female donor with papillary thyroid cancer or a benign thyroid nodule (not recorded which). Some clones in this sample may be carry-over from other donors' samples.

V is TRBV4-2 and J is TRBJ2-1, with TRBD2 identical over 9 bases. The length of the CDR3 is 15 residues. Looked up from germline, CDR1 is LGHNA and CDR2 is YNFKEQ. Trimming removed 3 bases from V and 7 bases from J; junction bases left unmatched: 7. The CDR3 bases are TGTGCCAGCAGCCACAAGCGGGAGGCTAATAATGAGCAGTTCTTC. Residues: CASSHKREANNEQFF.

The rearrangement joins TRBV28 to TRBJ1-1; 7 positions agree with TRBD1. The V segment lost 5 bases and the J segment 2 bases; nucleotides outside the gene matches: 8. Germline V gene lookup returns CDR1 MDHEN and CDR2 SYDVKM. This CDR3 comprises 15 residues. CDR3 region: CASSPTGATNTEAFF. CDR3 coding DNA: TGTGCCAGCAGTCCAACAGGGGCGACCAACACTGAAGCTTTCTTT.

This clone qualifies as medium-sized. The rearrangement uses TRBV2 and TRBJ2-7, with D possibly being TRBD1 or TRBD2 (5 bases each). Trimming removed 8 bases at V and 2 bases at J, with 19 bases between. The CDR3 sequence is 15 residues long. Germline assignment: CDR1 SNHLY and CDR2 FYNNEI. The CDR3 here is CASAPDRDRAYEQYF. As DNA, the CDR3 is TGTGCCAGCGCCCCTGATCGGGACCGAGCCTACGAGCAGTACTTC.

This clone was found many times. The rearrangement links TRBV5-5 to TRBJ1-5; 9 bases agree with TRBD1. CDR1 is SGHKS and CDR2 is YYEKEE in the germline V gene (reference sequence). J gave up 5 bases and V 4 bases, and 10 bases lay outside the gene matches. This CDR3 region has 16 residues. The CDR3 coding sequence is TGTGCCAGCAGCGCACACGGACAGGGGAGGGATCAGCCCCAGCATTTT. Its protein product is CASSAHGQGRDQPQHF.

In its sample, this clone is large. The rearrangement joins TRBV24-1 to TRBJ2-1; 14 nucleotides align to TRBD2. After removal of 5 bases from V and 9 bases from J, the junction contained 11 bases not matched to a gene. Per the germline V gene, CDR1 is KGHDR and CDR2 is SFDVKD. CDR3 length: 17 residues. CDR3 residues: CATSVDPGLAGVLEQFF. The CDR3 DNA follows: TGTGCCACCAGTGTCGATCCGGGACTAGCGGGAGTTCTTGAGCAGTTCTTC.

In this sample, this clone turned up many times. The gene calls are TRBV11-2 and TRBJ2-2; 8 bases are shared with TRBD1. The CDR3 runs 15 residues. Losses at the gene ends were 4 bases for V and 2 bases for J; bases not matched to a gene: 3. In germline, CDR1 is SGHAT, CDR2 FQNNGV. CDR3 residues: CASSWGQVNTGELFF. The DNA of the CDR3 is TGTGCCAGCAGCTGGGGACAGGTCAACACCGGGGAGCTGTTTTTT. The full variable domain, its missing parts supplied by reference TRBV11-2 and TRBJ2-2, is EAGVAQSPRYKIIEKRQSVAFWCNPISGHATLYWYQQILGQGPKLLIQFQNNGVVDDSQLPKDRFSAERLKGVDSTLKIQPAKLEDSAVYLCASSWGQVNTGELFFGEGSRLTVL.

This clone was counted at least ten times. The chain carries TRBV30 and TRBJ1-5, with D maybe TRBD1 (5 bases). Trimming left V 2 bases short and J 0 bases short, with 17 bases between. The CDR3 has 17 amino acids. Germline-derived CDR1 and CDR2 are GTSNPN and SVGIG (reference sequence). CDR3 bases: TGTGCCTGGAGTTTAGGGCAGGGAGATTATAGCAATCAGCCCCAGCATTTT. It yields the protein CAWSLGQGDYSNQPQHF.

Ten or more counts support this clone. V gene TRBV6-1 combines with J gene TRBJ1-1, with D perhaps matching TRBD1 (6 bases). V was pared by 6 bases and J by 3 bases, with 14 bases between. The CDR3 spans 14 residues. The V gene's germline CDR1 is MNHNS and CDR2 SASEGT. Written as DNA, the CDR3 is TGTGCCAGCAGGAAGAGGAGGGGGGACACTGAAGCTTTCTTT. Amino acid sequence: CASRKRRGDTEAFF.

This clone was detected only a few times. Mismatch with germline at one junction end may stem from a read error. V and J are TRBV28 and TRBJ1-6; D remains ambiguous. Germline CDR1 and CDR2: MDHEN and SYDVKM. The CDR3 sequence is 12 residues long. The chain's CDR3 is CACSDTLSALHF. The CDR3 region has the DNA TGTGCCTGCAGCGACACGTTGTCGGCCCTCCACTTT.

The table lists this clone with many counts. CDR3 sequence (DNA): TGTGCCAGCAGCCAAGTGAAGGGGGGAAGATCACCCCTCCACTTT. It yields the protein CASSQVKGGRSPLHF. The V gene is TRBV14, the J gene TRBJ1-6, with D possibly being TRBD1 (6 bases). CDR1 is SGHDN and CDR2 is FVKESK in the germline V gene. This CDR3 is 15 amino acids long. The V and J ends lost 1 base and 10 bases respectively, with 14 bases between them.

In this sample, this clone turned up many times. J is TRBJ2-5 and V is TRBV10-1, with TRBD1 matching 9 bases. The J segment lost 4 bases and the V segment lost 5 bases, leaving 8 bases of the junction unmatched. From germline, CDR1 is WNHNN and CDR2 SYGVQD (reference sequence). The CDR3 length is 15 residues. CDR3 DNA: TGCGCCAGCAGTCCCCGGGACAGGGCGGTAGAGACCCAGTACTTC. Its translation: CASSPRDRAVETQYF.

This clone has a count of ten or more. This sequence joins TRBV7-9 and TRBJ1-3; 7 nucleotides line up with TRBD1. After removal of 5 bases from V and 8 bases from J, the junction contained 3 bases not matched to a gene. This CDR3 has 12 amino acids. Germline CDR1 SEHNR, CDR2 FQNEAQ (reference sequence). CDR3 nucleotide sequence: TGTGCCAGCAGCAGTACAGGGGACACCATATATTTT. Protein: CASSSTGDTIYF.

This clone was observed a handful of times. Mismatch with germline at one junction end may stem from a read error. The chain employs TRBV6-5 and TRBJ1-2; the D gene is possibly TRBD1 (6 bases). The length of the CDR3 is 15 residues. Germline V lookup: CDR1 MNHEY, CDR2 SVGAGI. The CDR3 nucleotides are TGTGCCAACAGTTACTCATGGACAGTGCACTGTGGCTACACCTTC. Translation gives CANSYSWTVHCGYTF.